This T cell receptor (beta chain) was recovered during a study of Graves' ophthalmopathy and Graves' hyperthyroidism. From RNA, the CDR3 regions of TCR beta chains were amplified and sequenced. After a first-round RT-PCR with HTBI primers, a second-round multiplex PCR was run. From the multiplex PCR reads, TCRdb called clonotypes with MiXCR, one entry per CDR3 protein. The sample contains about 660,000 distinct CDR3 sequences, over 40% of which appear only once. This clonotype was recorded at least ten times. The CDR3 has 12 residues. The germline gives CDR1 SQVTM, CDR2 ANQGSEA. The J segment lost 5 bases and the V segment lost 2 bases, leaving 2 bases of the junction unmatched.

This chain uses TRBV29-1 with TRBJ1-2, with 7 positions matching TRBD1. Sequencing used peripheral blood. The origin of this receptor is an adult man with Graves' ophthalmopathy. The CDR3 region has the DNA TGCAGCGTTGAACAGGGGGGTTATGGCTACACCTTC. It is translated as CSVEQGGYGYTF.